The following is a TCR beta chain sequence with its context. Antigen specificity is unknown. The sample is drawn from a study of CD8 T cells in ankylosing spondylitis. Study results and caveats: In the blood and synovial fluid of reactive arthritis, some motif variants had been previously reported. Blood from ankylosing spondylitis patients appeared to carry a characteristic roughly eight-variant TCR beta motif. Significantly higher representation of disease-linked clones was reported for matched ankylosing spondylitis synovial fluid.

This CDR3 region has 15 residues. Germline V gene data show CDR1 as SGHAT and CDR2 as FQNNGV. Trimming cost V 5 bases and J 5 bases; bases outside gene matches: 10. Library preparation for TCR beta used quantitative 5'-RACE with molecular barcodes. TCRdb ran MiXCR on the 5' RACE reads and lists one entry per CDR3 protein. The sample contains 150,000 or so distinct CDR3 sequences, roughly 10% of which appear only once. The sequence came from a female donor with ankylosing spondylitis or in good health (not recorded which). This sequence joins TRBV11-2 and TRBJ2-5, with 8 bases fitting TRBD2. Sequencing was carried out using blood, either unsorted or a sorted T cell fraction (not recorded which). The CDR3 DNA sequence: TGTGCCAGCAGCCCAGAGAGCGGGAGTGGGGAGACCCAGTACTTC. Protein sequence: CASSPESGSGETQYF.